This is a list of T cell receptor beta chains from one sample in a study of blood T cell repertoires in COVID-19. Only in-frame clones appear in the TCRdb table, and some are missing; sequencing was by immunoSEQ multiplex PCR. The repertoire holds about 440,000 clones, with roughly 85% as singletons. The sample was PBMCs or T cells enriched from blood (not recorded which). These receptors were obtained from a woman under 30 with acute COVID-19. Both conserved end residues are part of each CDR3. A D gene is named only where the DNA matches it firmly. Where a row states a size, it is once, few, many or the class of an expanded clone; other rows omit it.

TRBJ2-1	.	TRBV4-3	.	TGCGCCAGCAGCCTGTGGCGGTACAATGAGCAGTTCTTC	CASSLWRYNEQFF
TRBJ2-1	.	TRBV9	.	TGTGCCAGCAGCGTAGTAGACGAGGCCTACAATGAGCAGTTCTTC	CASSVVDEAYNEQFF
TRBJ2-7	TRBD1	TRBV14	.	TGTGCCAGCAGCCAGAAGACAGGGCTCGACGAGCAGTACTTC	CASSQKTGLDEQYF
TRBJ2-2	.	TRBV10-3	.	TGTGCCATCAATCCGTCGAACACCGGGGAGCTGTTTTTT	CAINPSNTGELFF
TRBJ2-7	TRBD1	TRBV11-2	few	TGTGCCAGCAGCCAGGGACAGGGGGGCTACGAGCAGTACTTC	CASSQGQGGYEQYF
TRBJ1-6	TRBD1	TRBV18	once	TGTGCCAGCTCACAGGGGGCTCGTTCACCCCTCCACTTT	CASSQGARSPLHF
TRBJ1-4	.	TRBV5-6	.	TGTGCCAGCAGCTTCGTCAGTAGCGAAAAACTGTTTTTT	CASSFVSSEKLFF
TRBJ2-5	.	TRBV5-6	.	TGTGCCAGCAGCGCAGGGGCCGATGCGCTTTACCAAGAGACCCAGTACTTC	CASSAGADALYQETQYF
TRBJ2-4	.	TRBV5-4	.	TGTGCCAGCAGCTCATCTTGGGGGGGCGAGGGGAACATTCAGTACTTC	CASSSSWGGEGNIQYF
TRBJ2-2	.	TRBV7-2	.	TGTGCCAGCAGCTTAGAACAGTTCGCGAACACCGGGGAGCTGTTTTTT	CASSLEQFANTGELFF
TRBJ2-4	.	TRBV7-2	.	TGTGCCAGCAGCAGCACTAGTCTAGCCAAAAACATTCAGTACTTC	CASSSTSLAKNIQYF
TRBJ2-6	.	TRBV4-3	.	TGCGCCAGCAGCCAAGTCTCCGGGACTGGGGCCAACGTCCTGACTTTC	CASSQVSGTGANVLTF
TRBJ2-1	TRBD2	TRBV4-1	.	TGCGCCAGCAGCCAAGGGGCTCGGCGGGGGGGAACCTACAATGAGCAGTTCTTC	CASSQGARRGGTYNEQFF
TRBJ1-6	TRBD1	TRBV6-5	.	TGTGCCAGCAGGCAGGGGGGAAATTCACCCCTCCACTTT	CASRQGGNSPLHF
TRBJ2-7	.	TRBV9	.	TGTGCCAGCAGCGTAGGGGTTGGGGCAGGGACCTACGAGCAGTACTTC	CASSVGVGAGTYEQYF
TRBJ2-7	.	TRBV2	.	TGTGCCAGCAGTGTTAACAACTACGAGCAGTACTTC	CASSVNNYEQYF
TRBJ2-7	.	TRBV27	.	TGTGCCAGCAGTTCCAACCTCCGGGACACAGCCTACGAGCAGTACTTC	CASSSNLRDTAYEQYF
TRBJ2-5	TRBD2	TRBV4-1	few	TGCGCCAGCAGCCAAAACCCTAAGCGGGAGCAAGAGACCCAGTACTTC	CASSQNPKREQETQYF
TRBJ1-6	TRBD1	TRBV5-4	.	TGTGCCAGCAGCTTGGCCACGGGACAGGGAATCATCCACTTT	CASSLATGQGIIHF
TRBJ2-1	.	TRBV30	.	TGTGCCTGGAGTGTACCCTACAGGGTGGGAGAGTACGGTGAGCAGTTCTTC	CAWSVPYRVGEYGEQFF
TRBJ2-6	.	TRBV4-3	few	TGCGCCAGCAGCCAAGATAGGCGGCAACTCTCTGGGGCCAACGTCCTGACTTTC	CASSQDRRQLSGANVLTF
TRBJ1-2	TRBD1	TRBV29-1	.	TGCAGCGTATCACAGGGGGCGGACTATGGCTACACCTTC	CSVSQGADYGYTF
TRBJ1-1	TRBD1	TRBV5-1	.	TGCGCCAGCAGCTTTTCAGGGGGCGCTTCCACTGAAGCTTTCTTT	CASSFSGGASTEAFF
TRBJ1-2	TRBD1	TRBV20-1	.	TGCAGTGCTAGTACAGGGGGGAACTATGGCTACACCTTC	CSASTGGNYGYTF
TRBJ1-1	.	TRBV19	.	TGTGCCAGTAGTATACAAAACACTGAAGCTTTCTTT	CASSIQNTEAFF
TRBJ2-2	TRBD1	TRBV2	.	TGTGCCAGCAGGCCACCGGGACAGGGGAACACCGGGGAGCTGTTTTTT	CASRPPGQGNTGELFF
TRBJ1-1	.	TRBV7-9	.	TGTGCCAGCAGTTTAACAGGGGAAGCTTTCTTT	CASSLTGEAFF
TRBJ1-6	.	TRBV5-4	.	TGTGCCAGCAGCTTAGGACTGCCCGGTTCACCCCTCCACTTT	CASSLGLPGSPLHF
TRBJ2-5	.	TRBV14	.	TGTGCCAGCAGCCATGTCCTAGCATGGTATACCCAGTACTTC	CASSHVLAWYTQYF
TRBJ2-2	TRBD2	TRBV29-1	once	TGCAGCGCTATACGACGGGCCATGGAGAAAGCGGGAGCCAACACCGGGGAGCTGTTTTTT	CSAIRRAMEKAGANTGELFF
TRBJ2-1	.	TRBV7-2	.	TGTGCCAGCAGCTTCCTCCTCCTCTCCTACAATGAGCAGTTCTTC	CASSFLLLSYNEQFF
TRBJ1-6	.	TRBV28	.	TGTGCCAGCAGTCTCGCGGACGGAGCGGGTACGGGTTCACCCCTCCACTTT	CASSLADGAGTGSPLHF
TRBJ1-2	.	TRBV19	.	TGTGCCAGTAGGTCTAGGACTAATAATGGCTACACCTTC	CASRSRTNNGYTF
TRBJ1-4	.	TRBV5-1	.	TGCGCCAGCAGCTTGGCAAGTGCTAATAATGAAAAACTGTTTTTT	CASSLASANNEKLFF
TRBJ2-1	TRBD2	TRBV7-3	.	TGTGCCAGCAGCTTACGCACCGGGACTACCAACAATGAGCAGTTCTTC	CASSLRTGTTNNEQFF
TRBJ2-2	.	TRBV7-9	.	TGTGCCAGCAGATTAATTGGGACACTGAACACCGGGGAGCTGTTTTTT	CASRLIGTLNTGELFF
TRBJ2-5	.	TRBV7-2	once	TGTGCCAGCAGCTTAAATTCGAGACTCCTACAAGAGACCCAGTACTTC	CASSLNSRLLQETQYF
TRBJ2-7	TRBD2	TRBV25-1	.	TGTGCCAGCTCCGAAGGGAGGGCGAAGGACGAGCAGTACTTC	CASSEGRAKDEQYF
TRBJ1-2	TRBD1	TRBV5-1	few	TGCGCCAGCAGCTTAGGGACAGAGTTGGGGGGCTACACCTTC	CASSLGTELGGYTF
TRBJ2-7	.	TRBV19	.	TGTGCCAGTAGTATAGTGGCGGGTTCCTACGAGCAGTACTTC	CASSIVAGSYEQYF
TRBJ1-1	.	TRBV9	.	TGTGCCAGCAGCGTAGACGGCAGGCAGAACACTGAAGCTTTCTTT	CASSVDGRQNTEAFF
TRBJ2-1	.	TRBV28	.	TGTGCCAGCAGTTGGGCTTTGGCTGAGCAGTTCTTC	CASSWALAEQFF
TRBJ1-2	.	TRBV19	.	TGTGCCAGTAATCCCGAAGACAGCAACAATAGGGGCTACACCTTC	CASNPEDSNNRGYTF
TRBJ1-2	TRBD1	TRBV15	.	TGTGCCACCAGCAGAGGACAGGGGCCCGTTTATGGCTACACCTTC	CATSRGQGPVYGYTF
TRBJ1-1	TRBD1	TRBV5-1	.	TGCGCCAGCACCCCTCTACAGGGGGCGGGCACTGAAGCTTTCTTT	CASTPLQGAGTEAFF
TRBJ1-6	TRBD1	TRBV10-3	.	TGTGCCATCAGTGAGTCTTGGGCCCAGGGGGACTCACCCCTCCACTTT	CAISESWAQGDSPLHF